The TCR beta chain described here comes from a study of regulatory T cells in long-lasting Graves disease. This clonotype was recorded at least ten times. Arm-PCR of CDR3 regions with iRepertoire HTBI primers generated TCR beta libraries. TCRdb itself ran the multiplex PCR reads through MiXCR, one entry per CDR3 protein. This table holds over 350,000 distinct CDR3 sequences, around 20% found once. Described time point: persistent/refractory GD, antithyroid drugs over 5 years with positive TRAb. The TCR library was made from RNA that had been extracted from PBMCs in TRIzol. Germline CDR1 is SGHVT and CDR2 is SQSDAQ. V shed 4 bases, J shed 1 base, and the junction held 7 bases outside the gene matches. The length of the CDR3 is 16 residues.

The sequences come from peripheral blood mononuclear cells (PBMCs), collected when the disease was refractory, from a patient treated with antithyroid drugs. V and J are TRBV7-4 and TRBJ2-4; TRBD1 matches 7 bases. The sequence was collected from a female donor with Graves disease. DNA of the CDR3: TGTGCCAGCAGCTGCAACTTACAGGGGGCCAAAAACATTCAGTACTTC. Translating gives CASSCNLQGAKNIQYF.